This T cell receptor beta chain was sequenced in a study of CD8 T cells in Susac syndrome. An input of about 0.45 to 1 ug of RNA was subjected to reverse transcription using random hexamers. Multiplex PCR with immunoSEQ amplified the TCR beta CDR3 across 54 Vbeta and 13 Jbeta. TCRdb fed the immunoSEQ multiplex PCR reads into MiXCR, producing one record per CDR3 protein. The data contain 100,000 to 150,000 distinct CDR3 sequences, roughly 80% of them seen just once; the ten biggest clones take up roughly 0.48%. The CDR3 loop spans 17 amino acids. CDR1 is SGHVS and CDR2 is FQNEAQ in the germline V gene. Between the trimmed V and J ends, which lost 2 bases and 5 bases, there was a span of 21 bases.

This chain joins TRBV7-8 and TRBJ1-2; no reliable D call. This sequence was found in a human donor with multiple sclerosis. The sample comprised CD8+ T cells from PBMCs. The CDR3: CASSLRLEEGLVYGYTF. The CDR3 nucleotides are TGTGCCAGCAGCTTACGGTTGGAGGAGGGCCTCGTTTATGGCTACACCTTC.